This T cell receptor (beta chain) appears in the sequencing data of a study of shared T cell receptors in the human thymus. CDR1 is SGHTS and CDR2 is YDEGEE in the germline V gene. The V end was cut by 4 bases, the J end by 0 bases, with 14 bases between. The CDR3 is made up of 16 amino acids. Some clones are missing from TCRdb's copy, which holds only in-frame ones; the method was immunoSEQ multiplex PCR. The sample has some 660,000 clones, around 87% seen once. The same data also contributed to another study, on human thymus T cells. That work states: Corrective cardiac operations yielded the resected thymus tissue.

Sequenced: thymocytes. The chain has TRBV5-8 and TRBJ2-4; D might be TRBD1 (5 bases). The source is a boy under two years old with a congenital heart defect. For the CDR3, the DNA is TGTGCCAGCAGCGTGTCAGGGTCACTAGCCAAAAACATTCAGTACTTC. Amino acid sequence: CASSVSGSLAKNIQYF.